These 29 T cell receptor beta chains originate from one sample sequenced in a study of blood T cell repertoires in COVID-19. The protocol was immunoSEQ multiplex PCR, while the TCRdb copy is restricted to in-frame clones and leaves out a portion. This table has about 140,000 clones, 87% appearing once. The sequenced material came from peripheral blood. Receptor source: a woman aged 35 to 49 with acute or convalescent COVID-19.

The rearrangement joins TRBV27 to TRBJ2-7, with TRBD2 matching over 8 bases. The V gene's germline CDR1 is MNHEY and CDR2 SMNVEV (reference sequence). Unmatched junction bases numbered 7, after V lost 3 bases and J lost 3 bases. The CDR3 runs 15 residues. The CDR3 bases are TGTGCCAGCAGTTTGGGGACTAGGATTTTCTACGAGCAGTACTTC. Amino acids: CASSLGTRIFYEQYF.

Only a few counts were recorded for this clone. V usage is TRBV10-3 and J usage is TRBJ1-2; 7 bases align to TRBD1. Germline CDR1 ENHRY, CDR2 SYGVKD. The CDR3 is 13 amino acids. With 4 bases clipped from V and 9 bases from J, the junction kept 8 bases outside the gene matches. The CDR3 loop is CAISGGQPGSYTF. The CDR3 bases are TGTGCCATCAGTGGGGGACAGCCGGGGAGCTACACCTTC.

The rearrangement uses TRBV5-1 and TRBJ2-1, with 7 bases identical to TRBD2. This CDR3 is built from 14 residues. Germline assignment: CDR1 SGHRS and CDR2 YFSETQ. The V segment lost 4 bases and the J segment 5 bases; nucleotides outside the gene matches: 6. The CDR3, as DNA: TGCGCCAGCAGCGGGGGGGACGGAGACAATGAGCAGTTCTTC. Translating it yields CASSGGDGDNEQFF.

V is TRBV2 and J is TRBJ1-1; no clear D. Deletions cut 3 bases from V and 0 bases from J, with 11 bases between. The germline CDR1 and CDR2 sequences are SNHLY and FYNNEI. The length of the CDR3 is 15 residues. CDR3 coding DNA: TGTGCCAGCAGTGAGGAGAGCAGCCTGAACACTGAAGCTTTCTTT. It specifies CASSEESSLNTEAFF.

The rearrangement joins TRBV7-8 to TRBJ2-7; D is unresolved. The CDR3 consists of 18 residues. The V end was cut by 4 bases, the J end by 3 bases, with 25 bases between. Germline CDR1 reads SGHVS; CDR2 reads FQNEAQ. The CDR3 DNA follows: TGTGCCAGCAGCTCCCGCTACGGCAGGCCGCTCTCCCTCTACGAGCAGTACTTC. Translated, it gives CASSSRYGRPLSLYEQYF.

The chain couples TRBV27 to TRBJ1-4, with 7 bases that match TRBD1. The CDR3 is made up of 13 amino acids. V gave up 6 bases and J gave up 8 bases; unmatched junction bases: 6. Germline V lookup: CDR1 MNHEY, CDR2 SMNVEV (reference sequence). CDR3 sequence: CASSRQGREKLFF. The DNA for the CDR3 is TGTGCCAGCAGCCGACAGGGTAGGGAAAAACTGTTTTTT.

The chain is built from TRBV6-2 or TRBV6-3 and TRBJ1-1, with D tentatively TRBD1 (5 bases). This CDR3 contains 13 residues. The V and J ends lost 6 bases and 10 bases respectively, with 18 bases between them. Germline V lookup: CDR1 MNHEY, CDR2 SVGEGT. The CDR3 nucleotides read TGTGCCAGCAGCCAAAGACAGCAAAAAGGAGCTTTCTTT. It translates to CASSQRQQKGAFF.

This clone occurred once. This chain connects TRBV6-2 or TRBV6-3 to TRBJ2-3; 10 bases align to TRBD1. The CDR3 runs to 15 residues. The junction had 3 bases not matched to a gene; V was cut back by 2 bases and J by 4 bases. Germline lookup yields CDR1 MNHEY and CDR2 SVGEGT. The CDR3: CASSYAGQGADTQYF. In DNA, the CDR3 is TGTGCCAGCAGTTACGCTGGACAGGGGGCAGATACGCAGTATTTT.

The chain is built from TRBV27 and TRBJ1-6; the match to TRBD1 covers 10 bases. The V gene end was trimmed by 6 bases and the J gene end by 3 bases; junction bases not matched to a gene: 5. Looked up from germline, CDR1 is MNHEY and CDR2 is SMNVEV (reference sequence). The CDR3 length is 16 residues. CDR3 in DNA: TGTGCCAGCAGCGGACAGGGGGGCGGCTATAATTCACCCCTCCACTTT. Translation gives CASSGQGGGYNSPLHF.

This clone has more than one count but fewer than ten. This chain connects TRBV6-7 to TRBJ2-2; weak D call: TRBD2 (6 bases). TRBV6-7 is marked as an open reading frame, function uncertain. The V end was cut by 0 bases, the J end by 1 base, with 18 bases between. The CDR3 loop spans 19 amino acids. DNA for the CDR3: TGTGCCAGCAGTTACTCGAAGCCCCTCGGGACTTTGAACACCGGGGAGCTGTTTTTT. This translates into CASSYSKPLGTLNTGELFF.

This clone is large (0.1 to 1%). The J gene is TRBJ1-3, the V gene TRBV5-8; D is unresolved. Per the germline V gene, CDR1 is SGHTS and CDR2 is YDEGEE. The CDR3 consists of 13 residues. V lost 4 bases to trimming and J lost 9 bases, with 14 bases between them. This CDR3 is CASSPDLSGTIYF. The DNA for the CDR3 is TGTGCCAGCAGCCCGGACTTGAGCGGCACCATATATTTT. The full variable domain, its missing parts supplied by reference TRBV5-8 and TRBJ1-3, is EAGVTQSPTHLIKTRGQQATLRCSPISGHTSVYWYQQALGLGLQFLLWYDEGEERNRGNFPPRFSGRQFPNYSSELNVNALELEDSALYLCASSPDLSGTIYFGEGSWLTVV.

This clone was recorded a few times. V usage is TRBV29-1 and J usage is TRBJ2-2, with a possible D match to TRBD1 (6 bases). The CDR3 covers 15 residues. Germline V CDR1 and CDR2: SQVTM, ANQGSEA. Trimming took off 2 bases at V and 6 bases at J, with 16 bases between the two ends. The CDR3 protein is CSVEPEQGPAGELFF. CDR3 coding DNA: TGCAGCGTTGAACCTGAACAGGGTCCCGCCGGGGAGCTGTTTTTT.

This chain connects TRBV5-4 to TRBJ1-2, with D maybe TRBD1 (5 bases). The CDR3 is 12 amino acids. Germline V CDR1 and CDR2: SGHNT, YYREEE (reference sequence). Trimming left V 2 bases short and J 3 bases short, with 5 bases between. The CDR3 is CASSLGDYGYTF. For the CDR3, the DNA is TGTGCCAGCAGCTTAGGGGACTATGGCTACACCTTC.

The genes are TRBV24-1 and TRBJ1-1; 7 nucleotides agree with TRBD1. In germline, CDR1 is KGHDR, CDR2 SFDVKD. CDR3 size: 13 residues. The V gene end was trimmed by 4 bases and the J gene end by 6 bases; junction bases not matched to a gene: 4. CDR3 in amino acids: CATSDLRGAEAFF. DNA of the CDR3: TGTGCCACCAGTGACCTCAGGGGGGCTGAAGCTTTCTTT.

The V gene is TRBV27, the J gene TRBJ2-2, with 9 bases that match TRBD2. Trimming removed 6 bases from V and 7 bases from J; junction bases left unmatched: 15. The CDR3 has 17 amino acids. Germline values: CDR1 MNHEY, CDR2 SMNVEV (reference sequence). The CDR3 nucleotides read TGTGCCAGCAGGTGGGATGCGGCGGGAGGGCCCAGCGGGGAGCTGTTTTTT. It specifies CASRWDAAGGPSGELFF.

The CDR3 loop reads CASSLRGSGYEQYF. CDR3 DNA sequence: TGTGCCAGCAGCTTAAGGGGGAGTGGCTACGAGCAGTACTTC. This chain links TRBV11-1 with TRBJ2-7, with TRBD1 as a possible D gene (6 bases). Trimming stripped 2 bases from V and 3 bases from J, with 11 bases between. This CDR3 has 14 residues. The V gene's germline CDR1 is SGHAT and CDR2 FQDESV (reference sequence).

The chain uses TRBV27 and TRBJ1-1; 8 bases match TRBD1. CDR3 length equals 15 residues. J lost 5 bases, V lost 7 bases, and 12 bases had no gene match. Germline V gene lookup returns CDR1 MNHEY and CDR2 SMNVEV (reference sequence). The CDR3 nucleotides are TGTGCCAGCAAAATCAGGACAGGGATGAGGACTGAAGCTTTCTTT. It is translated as CASKIRTGMRTEAFF.

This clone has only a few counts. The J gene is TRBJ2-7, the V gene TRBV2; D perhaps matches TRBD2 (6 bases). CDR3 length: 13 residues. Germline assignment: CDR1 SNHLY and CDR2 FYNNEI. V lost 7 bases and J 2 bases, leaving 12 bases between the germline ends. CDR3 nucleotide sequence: TGTGCCAGCAAGGGGCGGGGACCCTACGAGCAGTACTTC. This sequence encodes CASKGRGPYEQYF.

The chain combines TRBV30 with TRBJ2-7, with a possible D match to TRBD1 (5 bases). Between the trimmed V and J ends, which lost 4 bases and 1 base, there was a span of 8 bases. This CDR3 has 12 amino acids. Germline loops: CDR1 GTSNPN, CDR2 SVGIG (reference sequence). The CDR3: CAWTPGSYEQYF. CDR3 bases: TGTGCCTGGACCCCAGGGTCCTACGAGCAGTACTTC. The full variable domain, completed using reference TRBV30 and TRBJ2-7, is SQTIHQWPATLVQPVGSPLSLECTVEGTSNPNLYWYRQAAGRGLQLLFYSVGIGQISSEVPQNLSASRPQDRQFILSSKKLLLSDSGFYLCAWTPGSYEQYFGPGTRLTVT.

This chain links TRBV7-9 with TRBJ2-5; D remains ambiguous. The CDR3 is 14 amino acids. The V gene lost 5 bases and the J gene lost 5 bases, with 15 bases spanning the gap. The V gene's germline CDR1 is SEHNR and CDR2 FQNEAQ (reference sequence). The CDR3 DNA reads TGTGCCAGCAGCCTCAGAGAGTCCGGGGAGACCCAGTACTTC. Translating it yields CASSLRESGETQYF. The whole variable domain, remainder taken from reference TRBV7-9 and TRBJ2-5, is DTGVSQNPRHKITKRGQNVTFRCDPISEHNRLYWYRQTLGQGPEFLTYFQNEAQLEKSRLLSDRFSAERPKGSFSTLEIQRTEQGDSAMYLCASSLRESGETQYFGPGTRLLVL.

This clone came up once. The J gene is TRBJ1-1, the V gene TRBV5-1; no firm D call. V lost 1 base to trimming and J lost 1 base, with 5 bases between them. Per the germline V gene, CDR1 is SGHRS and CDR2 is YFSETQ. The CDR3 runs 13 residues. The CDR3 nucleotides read TGCGCCAGCAGCTTGCAGGAGAACACTGAAGCTTTCTTT. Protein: CASSLQENTEAFF.

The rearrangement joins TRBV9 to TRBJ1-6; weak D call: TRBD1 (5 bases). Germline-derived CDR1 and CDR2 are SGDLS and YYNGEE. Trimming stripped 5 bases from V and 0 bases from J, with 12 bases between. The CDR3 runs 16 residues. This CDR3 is CASSPGGSSYNSPLHF. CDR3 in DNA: TGTGCCAGCAGTCCGGGGGGGAGCTCCTATAATTCACCCCTCCACTTT.

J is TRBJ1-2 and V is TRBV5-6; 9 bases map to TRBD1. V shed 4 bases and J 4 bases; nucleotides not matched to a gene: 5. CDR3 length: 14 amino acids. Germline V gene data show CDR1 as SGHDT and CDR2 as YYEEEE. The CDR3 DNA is TGTGCCAGCAGCCCTGGACAGGGGTCCTATGGCTACACCTTC. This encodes CASSPGQGSYGYTF.

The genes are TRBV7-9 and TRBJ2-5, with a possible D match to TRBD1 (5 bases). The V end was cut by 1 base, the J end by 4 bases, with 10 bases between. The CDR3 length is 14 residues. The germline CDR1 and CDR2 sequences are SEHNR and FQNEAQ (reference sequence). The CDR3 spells CASSLEMGLETQYF. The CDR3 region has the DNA TGTGCCAGCAGCTTAGAGATGGGGCTAGAGACCCAGTACTTC.

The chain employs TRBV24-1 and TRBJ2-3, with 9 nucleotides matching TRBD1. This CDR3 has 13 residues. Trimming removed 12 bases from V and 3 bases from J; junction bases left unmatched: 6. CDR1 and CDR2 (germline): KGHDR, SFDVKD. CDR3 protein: CAASQGATDTQYF. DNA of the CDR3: TGTGCCGCCTCACAGGGGGCAACAGATACGCAGTATTTT.

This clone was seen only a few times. The CDR3 DNA reads as TGTGCCAGCAGTGCGCACCCAAACAGGGGCTACAGCAATCAGCCCCAGCATTTT. Translation: CASSAHPNRGYSNQPQHF. The chain links TRBV6-2 or TRBV6-3 to TRBJ1-5; 7 bases are shared with TRBD1. After removal of 5 bases from V and 1 base from J, the junction contained 14 bases not matched to a gene. The CDR3 runs 18 residues. From germline, CDR1 is MNHEY and CDR2 SVGEGT.

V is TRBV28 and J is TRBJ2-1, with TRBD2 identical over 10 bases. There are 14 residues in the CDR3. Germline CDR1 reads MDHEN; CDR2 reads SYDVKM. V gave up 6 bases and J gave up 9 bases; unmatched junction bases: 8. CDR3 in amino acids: CASSSAGGPSEQFF. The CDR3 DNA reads TGTGCCAGCAGCTCAGCGGGAGGGCCCAGTGAGCAGTTCTTC.

As DNA, the CDR3 is TGTGCCAGCAGTTTACTGCGGGGGGTTGGAGAAAAACTGTTTTTT. Encoded protein: CASSLLRGVGEKLFF. The chain employs TRBV28 and TRBJ1-4, with a possible D match to TRBD1 (5 bases). The V end was cut by 2 bases, the J end by 8 bases, with 15 bases between. Germline CDR1 MDHEN, CDR2 SYDVKM. The CDR3 totals 15 residues.

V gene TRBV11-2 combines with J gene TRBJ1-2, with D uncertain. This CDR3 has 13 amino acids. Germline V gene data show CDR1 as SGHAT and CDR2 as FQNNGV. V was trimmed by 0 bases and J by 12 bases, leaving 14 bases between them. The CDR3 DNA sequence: TGTGCCAGCAGCTTAGAGGTGGGCAGTTCGGACACCTTC. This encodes CASSLEVGSSDTF.